These T cell receptor beta chains were read from a single sample in a study of vaccination and CD4 T cells after COVID-19. TCRdb independently ran MiXCR on the PCR reads; one entry per CDR3 protein. Of approximately 12,000 distinct CDR3 sequences detected, under 75% appear once; the ten largest clones hold under 9.5%. Antigen specificity for these receptors is unknown. Sequencing was carried out using CD4+ T cells from blood, cultured in vitro. These receptors came from a human donor who had recovered from COVID-19. CDR3s include the opening cysteine and the closing phenylalanine or tryptophan. The order of the fields is J gene, D gene, clone size, V gene, CDR3 DNA, CDR3 protein. D genes are given only for firm matches. Only part of the rows carry a size: once, few, many, or a class if the clone is expanded.

TRBJ2-7,NA,few,TRBV7-2,TGTGCCAGCAGCTTAGAGGGCGGGCTCGAGCAGTACTTC,CASSLEGGLEQYF
TRBJ2-7,NA,once,TRBV7-2,TGTGCCAGTATGGGGGAGAGCTCCTACGAGCAGTACTTC,CASMGESSYEQYF
TRBJ2-7,TRBD2,once,TRBV6-1,TGTGCCAGCCGAGCGCCGGGAGGCCGTGGCGAGCAGTACTTC,CASRAPGGRGEQYF
TRBJ1-1,TRBD1,once,TRBV20-1,TGCAGTGCTAGAACCGGACAGGGGGGGGCTGAAGCTTTCTTT,CSARTGQGGAEAFF
TRBJ2-2,TRBD2,NA,TRBV7-8,TGTGCCAGCAGCCCAGGACTAGCGCTAGGTACCGGGGAGCTGTTTTTT,CASSPGLALGTGELFF
TRBJ2-1,NA,NA,TRBV24-1,TGTGCCACCAGTGACGGGACTCCGAGCTCCTACAATGAGCAGTTCTTC,CATSDGTPSSYNEQFF
TRBJ1-4,NA,NA,TRBV6-5,TGTGCCAGCAGTTCCCAAGGATCGCTTGAAAAACTGTTTTTT,CASSSQGSLEKLFF
TRBJ2-3,NA,NA,TRBV30,TGTGCCTGGAGTGGAGGGGCACCCACAGATACGCAGTATTTT,CAWSGGAPTDTQYF
TRBJ1-2,NA,NA,TRBV10-2,TGCGCCAGCAGATCCGGGCCTCCGGATGGCTACACCTTC,CASRSGPPDGYTF
TRBJ1-2,TRBD1,NA,TRBV2,TGTGCCAGCAGAGCCCGACAGGGTAACTATGGCTACACCTTC,CASRARQGNYGYTF
TRBJ1-5,NA,NA,TRBV6-1,TGTGCCAGCAGTGAACTGGCGGTTTATAGCAATCAGCCCCAGCATTTT,CASSELAVYSNQPQHF
TRBJ1-5,NA,NA,TRBV6-1,TGTGCCAGCAGACATACAGGGAATAGCAATCAGCCCCAGCATTTT,CASRHTGNSNQPQHF
TRBJ1-1,TRBD1,NA,TRBV19,TGTGCCAGTAGTCGAGGCAGGGGGTCGGTGTACACTGAAGCTTTCTTT,CASSRGRGSVYTEAFF
TRBJ2-7,NA,NA,TRBV20-1,TGCAGTGCTAGTGAGGACCGTGAAAACTACGAGCAGTACTTC,CSASEDRENYEQYF
TRBJ2-1,TRBD2,NA,TRBV20-1,TGCAGTGCTAGAGGCGGTGCTAGCGGTACCTACAATGAGCAGTTCTTC,CSARGGASGTYNEQFF
TRBJ1-2,TRBD1,few,TRBV29-1,TGCAGCGTTGAAGGGGGACAGGGTCCCTATGGCTACACCTTC,CSVEGGQGPYGYTF
TRBJ1-2,NA,once,TRBV28,TGTGCCAGCAGTTTCTTAAGTCGAGCTAACTATGGCTACACCTTC,CASSFLSRANYGYTF
TRBJ1-1,NA,few,TRBV15,TGTGCCACCAGCAGAGTCCCGGGGGATGGTGAAGCTTTCTTT,CATSRVPGDGEAFF
TRBJ2-7,NA,once,TRBV10-3,TGTGCCATCAGTGAGTGGAGTGGGGCTTCCTACGAGCAGTACTTC,CAISEWSGASYEQYF
TRBJ2-2,NA,NA,TRBV7-2,TGTGCCAGCAGCTTAACGGGACTGAGGACCGGGGAGCTGTTTTTT,CASSLTGLRTGELFF
TRBJ2-3,TRBD2,NA,TRBV12-3/TRBV12-4,TGTGCCAGCAGTCGCACCCTAGCGGGAGGGACAGATACGCAGTATTTT,CASSRTLAGGTDTQYF
TRBJ2-2,TRBD1,few,TRBV27,TGTGCCAGCAGTACAGGGGGCGCAGGCGGGGAGCTGTTTTTT,CASSTGGAGGELFF
TRBJ2-5,NA,NA,TRBV27,TGTGCCAGCAGCCCCCCCGGGGGCATGATAGGGACCCAGTACTTC,CASSPPGGMIGTQYF
TRBJ1-1,NA,large,TRBV7-2,TGTGCCAGCAGCTCCGACACATTTGAAGCTTTCTTT,CASSSDTFEAFF
TRBJ2-5,NA,few,TRBV6-1,TGTGCCAGCAGTAAACTACCGGGCCGGACCCAGTACTTC,CASSKLPGRTQYF
TRBJ2-7,TRBD2,NA,TRBV20-1,TGCAGTGCTAATCACGGGACTAGCGGGAGCGAGCAGTACTTC,CSANHGTSGSEQYF
TRBJ2-5,NA,NA,TRBV11-3,TGTGCCAGCAGCAGGAAGGACGGAAACCAAGAGACCCAGTACTTC,CASSRKDGNQETQYF
TRBJ2-5,TRBD1,NA,TRBV24-1,TGTGCCACCAGTGATTACACAGGGGCCCAAGAGACCCAGTACTTC,CATSDYTGAQETQYF
TRBJ1-1,NA,once,TRBV6-1,TGTGCCAGCAGTGAAGCGTTGACAGGAAACCTCAACACTGAAGCTTTCTTT,CASSEALTGNLNTEAFF
TRBJ2-7,NA,NA,TRBV27,TGTGCCAGCAGTCTCCCAGGACGGTTTGGCTACGAGCAGTACTTC,CASSLPGRFGYEQYF
TRBJ2-1,NA,once,TRBV20-1,TGCAGTGCTATTTTCGGGGAGACAGGCCCCAATGAGCAGTTCTTC,CSAIFGETGPNEQFF
TRBJ2-5,TRBD2,NA,TRBV12-3/TRBV12-4,TGTGCCAGCAGTTTCCGCAGCGGGAGGATCGCAGAGACCCAGTACTTC,CASSFRSGRIAETQYF
TRBJ2-7,NA,NA,TRBV6-2/TRBV6-3,TGTGCCAGCAGTTACTCGAGGAAGCTCAGCTACGAGCAGTACTTC,CASSYSRKLSYEQYF
TRBJ1-5,NA,NA,TRBV20-1,TGCAGTGCTAGATCCCAGGGTCGGGGCAATCAGCCCCAGCATTTT,CSARSQGRGNQPQHF
TRBJ1-5,NA,NA,TRBV20-1,TGCAGTGCTAGCCGTGGTGGTGGTAGCCACAATCAGCCCCAGCATTTT,CSASRGGGSHNQPQHF
TRBJ2-7,NA,NA,TRBV21-1,TGTGCCAGCAGCAAAGACTATACCTACGAGCAGTACTTC,CASSKDYTYEQYF
TRBJ2-7,NA,few,TRBV20-1,TGCAGTGCCCCCGCGAGCGGAGGTTCCTACGAGCAGTACTTC,CSAPASGGSYEQYF
TRBJ2-5,TRBD1,NA,TRBV20-1,TGCAGTGCTAGAGGTCAGACAGGGAACCGGCAAGAGACCCAGTACTTC,CSARGQTGNRQETQYF
TRBJ2-3,NA,NA,TRBV24-1,TGTGCCACCAGTGGGATTGAGGGAGATACGCAGTATTTT,CATSGIEGDTQYF
TRBJ1-6,NA,NA,TRBV12-3/TRBV12-4,TGTGCCAGCAGTTTCGGCGGGAACCAAAATTCACCCCTCCACTTT,CASSFGGNQNSPLHF